This T cell receptor beta chain was sequenced for a study of beta chain features in type 1 diabetes. The entirety of the isolated RNA underwent reverse transcription, so expressed TCRB transcripts were sequenced. Data came from immunoSEQ multiplex PCR; TCRdb stores just in-frame clones and leaves some out. The sample holds under 450,000 clones; 11% to 15% are singletons and the top ten take less than 0.04%. There are 15 residues in the CDR3. V lost 6 bases to trimming and J lost 2 bases, with 17 bases between them. CDR1 is LGHNA and CDR2 is YSLEER in the germline V gene. Study outcomes and limitations: PCR might pick shorter templates more often, in the same way for patients and controls. In comparison with healthy donors, patients had naive, central memory and Treg TCRB repertoires that appeared more similar.

Concerning this clone: Its antigen is currently unknown.

This chain links TRBV4-3 with TRBJ2-7; tentative D call: TRBD2 (6 bases). The sequence was collected from a man aged 30-40 years in good health. Sequenced sample: naive CD4+ T cells from blood. The CDR3 sequence: CASSPFGGGAYEQYF. As DNA, the CDR3 is TGCGCCAGCAGTCCCTTCGGGGGTGGCGCCTACGAGCAGTACTTC.